Below, one T cell receptor (beta chain) is given with its context. In the authors' workflow: Amplification of reference gene primers provided the estimated nucleated cell counts. Sequencing used immunoSEQ multiplex PCR; TCRdb keeps in-frame clones, though not all of them. D and trimming were read from the DNA, whereas the V and J calls and clone size are those reported in that table. Of roughly 200,000 clones in the sample, around 86% are singletons; the top ten hold about 3%. V was pared by 0 bases and J by 0 bases, with 7 bases between. The CDR3 runs to 15 residues. Per the germline V gene, CDR1 is SGDLS and CDR2 is YYNGEE. The sample is drawn from a study of blood T cell repertoires in COVID-19. Across the whole study: Italy, Spain and the United States were the sources of the convalescent and acute COVID-19 samples. Nucleic acid was either cDNA or gDNA, and it came from T cells, B-cell-depleted T cells, or PBMCs.

The origin of this receptor is a man in his forties with active or convalescent COVID-19. The chain recombines TRBV9 with TRBJ1-3; D might be TRBD1 (5 bases). Sequenced sample: peripheral blood. This CDR3 is CASSVEGASGNTIYF. The CDR3 region has the DNA TGTGCCAGCAGCGTAGAAGGGGCCTCTGGAAACACCATATATTTT. Full variable domain (missing parts from reference TRBV9 and TRBJ1-3): DSGVTQTPKHLITATGQRVTLRCSPRSGDLSVYWYQQSLDQGLQFLIQYYNGEERAKGNILERFSAQQFPDLHSELNLSSLELGDSALYFCASSVEGASGNTIYFGEGSWLTVV.